Here is one T cell receptor beta chain with its context. The V end lost 4 bases, the J end lost 4 bases, and 11 bases lay between the germline ends. The CDR3 extends over 13 amino acids. Germline V gene sequence: CDR1 SGHRS, CDR2 YFSETQ. These data come from a study of CD8 T cells in Susac syndrome. The RNA, about 0.45 to 1 ug, was put through reverse transcription using random hexamers. In TCRdb, the immunoSEQ multiplex PCR reads were re-called with MiXCR into one record per CDR3 protein. The table shows roughly 150,000 distinct CDR3 sequences, with 93% occurring only once. The J gene is TRBJ2-5, the V gene TRBV5-1; D ambiguous. Material: CD4+ T cells from PBMCs. This clonotype was obtained from a human donor in good health. The CDR3 nucleotides are TGCGCCAGCAGCCCTAGGCCTAGAGAGACCCAGTACTTC. Protein sequence: CASSPRPRETQYF.